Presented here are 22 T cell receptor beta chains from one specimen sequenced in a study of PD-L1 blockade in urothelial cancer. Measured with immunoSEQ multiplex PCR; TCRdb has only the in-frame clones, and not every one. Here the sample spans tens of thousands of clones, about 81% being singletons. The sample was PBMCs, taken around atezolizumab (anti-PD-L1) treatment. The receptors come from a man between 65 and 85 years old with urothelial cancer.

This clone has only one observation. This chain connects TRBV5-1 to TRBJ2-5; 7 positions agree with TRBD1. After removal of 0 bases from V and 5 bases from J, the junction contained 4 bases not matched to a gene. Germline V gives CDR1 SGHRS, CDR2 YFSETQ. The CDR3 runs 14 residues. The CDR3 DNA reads TGCGCCAGCAGCTTGGGGACAGGTTCGGAGACCCAGTACTTC. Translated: CASSLGTGSETQYF.

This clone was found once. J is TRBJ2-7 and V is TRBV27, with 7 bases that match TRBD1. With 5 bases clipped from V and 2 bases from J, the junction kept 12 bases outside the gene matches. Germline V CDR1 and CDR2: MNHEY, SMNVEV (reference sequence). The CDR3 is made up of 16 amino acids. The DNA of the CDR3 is TGTGCCAGCAGTCCAAGACAGGGACAAACGGCCTACGAGCAGTACTTC. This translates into CASSPRQGQTAYEQYF.

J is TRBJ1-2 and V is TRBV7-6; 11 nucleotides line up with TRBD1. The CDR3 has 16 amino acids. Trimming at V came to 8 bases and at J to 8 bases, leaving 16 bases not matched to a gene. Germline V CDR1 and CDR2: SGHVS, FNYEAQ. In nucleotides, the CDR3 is TGTGCCAGCTCTCAACCATACGGACAGGGGGCCGAAGGCTACACCTTC. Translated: CASSQPYGQGAEGYTF. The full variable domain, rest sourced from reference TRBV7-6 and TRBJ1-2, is GAGVSQSPRYKVTKRGQDVALRCDPISGHVSLYWYRQALGQGPEFLTYFNYEAQQDKSGLPNDRFSAERPEGSISTLTIQRTEQRDSAMYRCASSQPYGQGAEGYTFGSGTRLTVV.

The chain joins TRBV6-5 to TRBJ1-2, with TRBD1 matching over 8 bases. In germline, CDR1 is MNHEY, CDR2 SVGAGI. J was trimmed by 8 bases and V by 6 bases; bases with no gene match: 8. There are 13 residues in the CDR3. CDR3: CASSFRGQEGYTF. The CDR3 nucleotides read TGTGCCAGCAGCTTCAGGGGGCAAGAAGGCTACACCTTC.

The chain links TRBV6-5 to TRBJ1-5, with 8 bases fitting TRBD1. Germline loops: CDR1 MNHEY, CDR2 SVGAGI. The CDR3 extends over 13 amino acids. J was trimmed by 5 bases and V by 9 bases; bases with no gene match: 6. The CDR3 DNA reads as TGTGCCAGTGGGACAGGAGCTCATCAGCCCCAGCATTTT. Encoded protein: CASGTGAHQPQHF.

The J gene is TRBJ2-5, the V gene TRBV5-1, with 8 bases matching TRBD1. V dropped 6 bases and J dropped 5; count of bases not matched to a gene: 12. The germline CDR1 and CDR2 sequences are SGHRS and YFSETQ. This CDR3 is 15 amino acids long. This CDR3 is CASNGPGGQRETQYF. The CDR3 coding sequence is TGCGCCAGCAACGGGCCAGGGGGCCAGAGGGAGACCCAGTACTTC.

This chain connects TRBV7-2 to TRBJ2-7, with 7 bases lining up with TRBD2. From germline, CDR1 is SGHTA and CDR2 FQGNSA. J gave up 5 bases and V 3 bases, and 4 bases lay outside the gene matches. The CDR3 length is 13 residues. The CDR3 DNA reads TGTGCCAGCAGCTTGCGGGGGAACCACGAGCAGTACTTC. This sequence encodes CASSLRGNHEQYF.

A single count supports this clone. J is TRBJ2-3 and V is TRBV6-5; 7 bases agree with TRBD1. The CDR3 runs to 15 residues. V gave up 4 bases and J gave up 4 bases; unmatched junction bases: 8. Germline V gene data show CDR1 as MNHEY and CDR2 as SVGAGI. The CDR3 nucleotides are TGTGCCAGCAGTTTAGGGGGCGTTGGTGCAGATACGCAGTATTTT. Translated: CASSLGGVGADTQYF.

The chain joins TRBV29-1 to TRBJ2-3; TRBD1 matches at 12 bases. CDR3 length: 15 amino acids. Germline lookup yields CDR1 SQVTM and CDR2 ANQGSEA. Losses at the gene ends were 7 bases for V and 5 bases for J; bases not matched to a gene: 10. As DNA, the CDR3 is TGCAGCGCCTCGCCCGGGACAGGGGGCTTAGATACGCAGTATTTT. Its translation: CSASPGTGGLDTQYF.

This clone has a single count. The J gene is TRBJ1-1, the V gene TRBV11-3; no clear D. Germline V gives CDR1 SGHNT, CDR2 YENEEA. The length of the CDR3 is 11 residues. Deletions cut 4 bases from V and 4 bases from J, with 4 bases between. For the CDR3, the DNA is TGTGCCAGCAGCTCCGGCACTGAAGCTTTCTTT. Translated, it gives CASSSGTEAFF.

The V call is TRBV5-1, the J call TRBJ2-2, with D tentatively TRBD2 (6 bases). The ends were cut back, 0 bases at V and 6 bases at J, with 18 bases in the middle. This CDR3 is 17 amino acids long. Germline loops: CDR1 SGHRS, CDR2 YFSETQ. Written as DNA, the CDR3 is TGCGCCAGCAGCTTGGTGCCCTCTAGCGCAGAGGCCGGGGAGCTGTTTTTT. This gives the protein CASSLVPSSAEAGELFF.

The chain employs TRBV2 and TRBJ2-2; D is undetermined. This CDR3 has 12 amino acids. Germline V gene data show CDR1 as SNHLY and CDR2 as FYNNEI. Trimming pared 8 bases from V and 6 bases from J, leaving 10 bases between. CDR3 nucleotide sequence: TGTGCCAGCGGGCGACAAGCCGGGGAGCTGTTTTTT. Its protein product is CASGRQAGELFF.

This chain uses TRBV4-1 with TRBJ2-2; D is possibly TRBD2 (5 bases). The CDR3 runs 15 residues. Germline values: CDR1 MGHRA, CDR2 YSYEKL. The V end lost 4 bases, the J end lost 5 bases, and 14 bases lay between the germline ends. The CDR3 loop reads CASSLQSGETGELFF. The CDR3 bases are TGCGCCAGCAGCCTACAATCTGGGGAGACCGGGGAGCTGTTTTTT.

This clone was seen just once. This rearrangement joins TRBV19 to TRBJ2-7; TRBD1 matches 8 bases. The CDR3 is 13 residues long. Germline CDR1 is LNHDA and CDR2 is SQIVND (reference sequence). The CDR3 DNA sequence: TGTGCCAGTAGTGCGTCGGGACAGGCCACAGTTTCGGTC. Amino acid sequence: CASSASGQATVSV.

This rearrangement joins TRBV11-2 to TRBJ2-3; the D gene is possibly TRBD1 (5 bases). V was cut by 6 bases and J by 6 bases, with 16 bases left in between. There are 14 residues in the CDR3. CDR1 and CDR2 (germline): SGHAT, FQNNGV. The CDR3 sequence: CASSRDRRTDTQYF. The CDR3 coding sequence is TGTGCCAGCAGTCGTGACAGACGTACGGATACGCAGTATTTT. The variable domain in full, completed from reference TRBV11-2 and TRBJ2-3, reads EAGVAQSPRYKIIEKRQSVAFWCNPISGHATLYWYQQILGQGPKLLIQFQNNGVVDDSQLPKDRFSAERLKGVDSTLKIQPAKLEDSAVYLCASSRDRRTDTQYFGPGTRLTVL.

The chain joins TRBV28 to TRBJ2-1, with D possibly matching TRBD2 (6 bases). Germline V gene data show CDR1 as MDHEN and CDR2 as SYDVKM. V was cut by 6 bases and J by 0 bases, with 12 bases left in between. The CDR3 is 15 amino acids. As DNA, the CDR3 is TGTGCCAGCAGCCCAGCGGGCGCCTCCTACAATGAGCAGTTCTTC. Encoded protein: CASSPAGASYNEQFF.

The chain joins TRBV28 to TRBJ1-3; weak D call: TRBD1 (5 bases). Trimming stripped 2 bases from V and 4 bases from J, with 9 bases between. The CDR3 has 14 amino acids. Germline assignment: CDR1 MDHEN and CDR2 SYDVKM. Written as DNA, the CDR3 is TGTGCCAGCAGTTTAGGGGGGGAAGGAAACACCATATATTTT. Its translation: CASSLGGEGNTIYF.

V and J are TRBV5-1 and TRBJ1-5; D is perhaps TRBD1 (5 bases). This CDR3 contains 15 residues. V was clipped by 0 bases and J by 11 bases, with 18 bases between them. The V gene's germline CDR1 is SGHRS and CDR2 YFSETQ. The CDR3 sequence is CASSLVGASREAQHF. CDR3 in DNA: TGCGCCAGCAGCTTGGTAGGGGCTTCCCGTGAGGCCCAGCATTTT. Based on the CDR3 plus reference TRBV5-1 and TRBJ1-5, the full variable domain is KAGVTQTPRYLIKTRGQQVTLSCSPISGHRSVSWYQQTPGQGLQFLFEYFSETQRNKGNFPGRFSGRQFSNSRSEMNVSTLELGDSALYLCASSLVGASREAQHFGDGTRLSIL.

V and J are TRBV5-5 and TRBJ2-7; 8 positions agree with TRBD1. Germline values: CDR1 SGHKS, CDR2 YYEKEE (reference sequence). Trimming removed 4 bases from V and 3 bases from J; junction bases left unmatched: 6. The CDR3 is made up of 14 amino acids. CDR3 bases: TGTGCCAGCAGCCCCGGGACAGGCGACTACGAGCAGTACTTC. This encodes CASSPGTGDYEQYF.

The CDR3 sequence is CSVEVTREDGYTF. As DNA, the CDR3 is TGCAGCGTTGAAGTTACCCGAGAGGATGGCTACACCTTC. J is TRBJ1-2 and V is TRBV29-1; D gene ambiguous. The germline gives CDR1 SQVTM, CDR2 ANQGSEA. The length of the CDR3 is 13 residues. The V end lost 1 base, the J end lost 6 bases, and 12 bases lay between the germline ends.

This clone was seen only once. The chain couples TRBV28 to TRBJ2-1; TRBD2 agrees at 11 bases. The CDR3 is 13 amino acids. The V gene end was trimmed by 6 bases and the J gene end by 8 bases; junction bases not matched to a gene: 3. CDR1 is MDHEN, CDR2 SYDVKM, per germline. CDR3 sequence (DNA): TGTGCCAGCAGACTAGCGGGAGTCTATGAGCAGTTCTTC. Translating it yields CASRLAGVYEQFF.

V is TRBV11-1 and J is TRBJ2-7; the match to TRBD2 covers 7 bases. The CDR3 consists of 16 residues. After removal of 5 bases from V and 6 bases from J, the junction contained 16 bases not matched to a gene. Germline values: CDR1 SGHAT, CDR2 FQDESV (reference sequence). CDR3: CASSNPTGGGFGEQYF. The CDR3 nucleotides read TGTGCCAGCAGCAACCCGACGGGAGGAGGGTTCGGCGAGCAGTACTTC.